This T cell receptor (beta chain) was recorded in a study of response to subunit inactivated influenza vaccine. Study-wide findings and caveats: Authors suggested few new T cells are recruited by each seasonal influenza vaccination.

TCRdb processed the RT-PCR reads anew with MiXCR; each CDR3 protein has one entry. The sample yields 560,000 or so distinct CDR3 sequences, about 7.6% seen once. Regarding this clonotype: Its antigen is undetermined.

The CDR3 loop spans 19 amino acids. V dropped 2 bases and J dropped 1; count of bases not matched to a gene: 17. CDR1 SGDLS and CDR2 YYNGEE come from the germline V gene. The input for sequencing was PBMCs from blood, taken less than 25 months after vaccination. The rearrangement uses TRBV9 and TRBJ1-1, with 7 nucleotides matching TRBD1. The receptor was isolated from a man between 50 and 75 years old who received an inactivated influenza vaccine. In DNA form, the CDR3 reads TGTGCCAGCAGCGTGTTTGGGTCCTTTAACAGGGGTGAGAACACTGAAGCTTTCTTT. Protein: CASSVFGSFNRGENTEAFF.